This T cell receptor beta chain was captured in a study of early T cells in non-severe SARS-CoV-2 infection. Study information: From unsorted whole blood, bulk RNA was sequenced, and the chains remained unpaired.

One entry per CDR3 protein results from TCRdb running MiXCR on the 5' RACE reads. Of under 85,000 distinct CDR3 sequences in the sample, approximately 12% were seen once. From germline, CDR1 is SQVTM and CDR2 ANQGSEA. This CDR3 is 13 amino acids long. V lost 5 bases, J lost 4 bases, and 4 bases stayed unmatched. The chain links TRBV29-1 to TRBJ2-2, with 7 bases aligning to TRBD1. Sample: whole blood. The receptor comes from an adult who was a healthcare worker with PCR-confirmed SARS-CoV-2 infection or an uninfected control (not recorded which). The CDR3 is CSVWDRSTGELFF. The CDR3 region has the DNA TGCAGCGTTTGGGACAGATCCACCGGGGAGCTGTTTTTT.